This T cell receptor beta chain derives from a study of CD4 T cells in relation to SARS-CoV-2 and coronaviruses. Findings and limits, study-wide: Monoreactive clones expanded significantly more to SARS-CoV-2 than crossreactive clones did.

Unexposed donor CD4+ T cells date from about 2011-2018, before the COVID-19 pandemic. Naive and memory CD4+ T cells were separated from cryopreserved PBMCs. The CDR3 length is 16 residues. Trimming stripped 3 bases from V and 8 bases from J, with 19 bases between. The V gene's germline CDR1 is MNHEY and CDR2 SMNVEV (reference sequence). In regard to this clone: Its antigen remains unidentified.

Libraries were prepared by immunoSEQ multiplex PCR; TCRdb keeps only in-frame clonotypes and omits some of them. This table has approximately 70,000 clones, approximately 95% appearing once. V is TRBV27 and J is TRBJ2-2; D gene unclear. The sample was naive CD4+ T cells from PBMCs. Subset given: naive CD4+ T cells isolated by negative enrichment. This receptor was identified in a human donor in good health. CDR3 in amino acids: CASSFRVGFMAGELFF. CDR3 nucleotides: TGTGCCAGCAGTTTTCGGGTGGGTTTCATGGCGGGGGAGCTGTTTTTT.